In this sample, the clone carrying this T cell receptor beta chain turned up a few times. Antigen: not known. This record comes from a study of cytomegalovirus exposure and HLA in healthy donors. General study findings and limits: Usually a TCR sequence was rare, but some public TCRs were found in many donors.

The PCR ran on 60 Vbeta and 13 Jbeta primers. Libraries were prepared by immunoSEQ multiplex PCR; TCRdb keeps only in-frame clonotypes and omits some of them. Of 150,000 or so clones detected, about 80% appear once; the ten largest clones hold 9.5% to 15%. After removal of 4 bases from V and 9 bases from J, the junction contained 4 bases not matched to a gene. Germline V gene lookup returns CDR1 SQVTM and CDR2 ANQGSEA. The CDR3 consists of 11 residues. This TCR was recovered from a man aged 25-45 years in good health and CMV-seropositive. The V and J genes are TRBV29-1 and TRBJ2-7; 9 bases agree with TRBD2. Sequencing was done on a sample of PBMCs. CDR3 nucleotide sequence: TGCAGCGTTGGAATACTAGCGGGGCAGTACTTC. This codes for CSVGILAGQYF.